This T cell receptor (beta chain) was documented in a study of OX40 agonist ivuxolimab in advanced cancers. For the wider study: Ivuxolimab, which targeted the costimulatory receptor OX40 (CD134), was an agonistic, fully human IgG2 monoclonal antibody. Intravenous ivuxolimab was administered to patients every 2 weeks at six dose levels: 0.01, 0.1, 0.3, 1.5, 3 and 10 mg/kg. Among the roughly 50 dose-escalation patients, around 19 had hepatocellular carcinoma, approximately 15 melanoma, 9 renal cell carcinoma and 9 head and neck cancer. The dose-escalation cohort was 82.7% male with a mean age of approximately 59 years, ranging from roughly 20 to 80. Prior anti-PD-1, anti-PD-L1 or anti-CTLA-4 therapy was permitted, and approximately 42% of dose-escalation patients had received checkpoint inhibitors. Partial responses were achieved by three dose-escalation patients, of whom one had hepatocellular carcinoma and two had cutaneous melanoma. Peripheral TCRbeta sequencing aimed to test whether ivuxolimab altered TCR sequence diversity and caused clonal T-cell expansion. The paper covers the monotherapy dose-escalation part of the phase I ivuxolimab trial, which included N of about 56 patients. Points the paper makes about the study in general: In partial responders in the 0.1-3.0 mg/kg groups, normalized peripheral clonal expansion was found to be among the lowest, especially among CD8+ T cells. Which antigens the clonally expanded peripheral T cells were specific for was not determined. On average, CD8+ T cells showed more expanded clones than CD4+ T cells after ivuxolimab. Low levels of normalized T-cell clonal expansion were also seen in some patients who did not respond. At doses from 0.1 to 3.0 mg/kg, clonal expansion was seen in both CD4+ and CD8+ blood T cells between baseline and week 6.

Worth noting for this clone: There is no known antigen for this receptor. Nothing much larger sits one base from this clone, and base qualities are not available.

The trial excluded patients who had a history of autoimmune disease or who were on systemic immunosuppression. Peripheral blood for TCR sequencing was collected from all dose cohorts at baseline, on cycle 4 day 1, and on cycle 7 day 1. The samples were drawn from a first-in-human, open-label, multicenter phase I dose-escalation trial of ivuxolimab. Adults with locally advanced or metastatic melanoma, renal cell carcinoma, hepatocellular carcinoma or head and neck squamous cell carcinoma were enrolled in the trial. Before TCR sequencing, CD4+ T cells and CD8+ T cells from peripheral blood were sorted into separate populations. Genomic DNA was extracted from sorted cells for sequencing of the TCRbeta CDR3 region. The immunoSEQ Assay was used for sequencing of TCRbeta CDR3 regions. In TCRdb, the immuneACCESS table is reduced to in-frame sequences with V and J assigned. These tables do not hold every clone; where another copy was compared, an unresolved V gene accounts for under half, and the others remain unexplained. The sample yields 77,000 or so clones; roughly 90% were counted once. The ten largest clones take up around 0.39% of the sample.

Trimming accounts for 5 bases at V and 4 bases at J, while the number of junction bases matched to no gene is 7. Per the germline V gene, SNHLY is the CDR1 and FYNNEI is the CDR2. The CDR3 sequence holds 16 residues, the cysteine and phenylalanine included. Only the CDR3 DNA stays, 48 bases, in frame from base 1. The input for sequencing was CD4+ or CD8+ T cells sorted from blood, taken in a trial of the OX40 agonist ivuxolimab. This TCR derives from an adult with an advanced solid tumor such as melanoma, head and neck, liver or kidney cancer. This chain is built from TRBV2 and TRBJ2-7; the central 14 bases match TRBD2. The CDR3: CASSPGLAGDRYEQYF. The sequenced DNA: TGTGCCAGCAGTCCGGGACTAGCGGGGGACCGTTACGAGCAGTACTTC.